The source of this T cell receptor (beta chain) is a study of shared clonotypes between healthy human individuals. Study conclusions and caveats: Of the naive CD4 clonotypes, roughly 5% were shared across a handful of donors.

Donors, without exception, were Caucasian adults residing in Nashville, Tennessee. TCRdb keeps only in-frame clones here, not all; method: immunoSEQ multiplex PCR. The sample consists of 1,400,000 or so clones, approximately 98.5% of them appearing once. On this clone: Its matching antigen is unknown.

With 6 bases removed from V and 1 base from J, the gap between germline ends came to 15 bases. Germline V gene data show CDR1 as MGHRA and CDR2 as YSYEKL. This CDR3 spans 15 amino acids. Material: naive CD4+ T cells sorted from blood. Stated subset: CD45RA+ positively selected. V gene TRBV4-1 combines with J gene TRBJ1-1; D possibly corresponds to TRBD1 (6 bases). The source of this sequence is a young man in good health. In DNA form, the CDR3 reads TGCGCCAGCAGGAAAACCCAGGGGAAGAACACTGAAGCTTTCTTT. This gives the protein CASRKTQGKNTEAFF.